Listed below are T cell receptor beta chains from one sample, sequenced in a study of chemoradiotherapy in HPV16-positive cancers. Data came from immunoSEQ multiplex PCR; TCRdb stores just in-frame clones and leaves some out. Here the sample spans about 39,000 clones, 76% being singletons. Sequenced material: blood, taken from a patient who underwent chemoradiotherapy. The receptors shown here come from a human donor with HPV-associated anogenital cancer. The CDR3 runs from the conserved cysteine through the conserved F or W. A D gene is named only where the DNA matches it firmly. Size tells how often a clone was seen (once, few, many) or the class of an expanded clone, and some rows leave it out.

>TRBV6-5|TRBD1|-|TRBJ1-2
TGTGCCAGCAGGAGCCCTGACAGGGACTATGGCTACACCTTC
CASRSPDRDYGYTF
>TRBV7-9|-|-|TRBJ2-1
TGTGCCAGCAGCTTAGGGACTAACTCCCTCAATGAGCAGTTCTTC
CASSLGTNSLNEQFF
>TRBV27|TRBD1|few|TRBJ1-5
TGTGCCAGCAGGGGGACAGGTAGCAATCAGCCCCAGCATTTT
CASRGTGSNQPQHF
>TRBV18|-|-|TRBJ2-7
TGTGCCAGCTCACCACGGGGCTTAGAGGAGCAGTACTTC
CASSPRGLEEQYF
>TRBV27|-|-|TRBJ1-5
TGTGCCAGCAGGAGAGGGGACCGGCAGCCCCAGCATTTT
CASRRGDRQPQHF
>TRBV9|-|-|TRBJ1-1
TGTGCCAGCAGCGTGTGGTCTGACGCTGAAGCTTTCTTT
CASSVWSDAEAFF
>TRBV6-5|-|-|TRBJ1-1
TGTGCCAGCAGCTCGAACACTGAAGCTTTCTTT
CASSSNTEAFF
>TRBV7-9|-|-|TRBJ2-1
TGTGCCAGCAGCCCCCGGGCCGGATACAATGAGCAGTTCTTC
CASSPRAGYNEQFF
>TRBV11-2|TRBD2|-|TRBJ2-3
TGTGCCAGCAGCTTACTAGCGGGGGGGCTGGATACGCAGTATTTT
CASSLLAGGLDTQYF
>TRBV7-9|-|few|TRBJ1-2
TGTGCCAGCAGCTCTCAGGCTTCGGGTCCTTCCCGGGATGGCTACACCTTC
CASSSQASGPSRDGYTF
>TRBV6-1|-|-|TRBJ2-2
TGTGCCAGCAGTGCCGGGGCGATGAACACCGGGGAGCTGTTTTTT
CASSAGAMNTGELFF
>TRBV4-2|-|-|TRBJ1-3
TGTGCCAGCAGCCAAGGTCCTTACCTCTCTGGAAACACCATATATTTT
CASSQGPYLSGNTIYF
>TRBV7-9|-|-|TRBJ1-6
TGTGCCAGCAGCTTAGAGGGTAATTCACCCCTCCACTTT
CASSLEGNSPLHF
>TRBV29-1|-|few|TRBJ1-3
TGCAGCGTTGAGGACTCTGGAAACACCATATATTTT
CSVEDSGNTIYF
>TRBV18|-|-|TRBJ1-4
TGTGCCAGCTCACCAGTACAGGTGAATGAAAAACTGTTTTTT
CASSPVQVNEKLFF
>TRBV7-9|-|-|TRBJ1-3
TGTGCCAGCAGCTTAGGTGTGGGAAACACCATATATTTT
CASSLGVGNTIYF
>TRBV5-1|TRBD1|-|TRBJ1-4
TGCGCCAGCAGCTTAGCCGGGACAGGGGATGAAAAACTGTTTTTT
CASSLAGTGDEKLFF
>TRBV18|-|-|TRBJ2-2
TGTGCCAGCTCACCGGGACAGAACACCGGGGAGCTGTTTTTT
CASSPGQNTGELFF
>TRBV7-9|-|once|TRBJ2-2
TGTGCCAGCAGCTCCTCCGAGCCGGGGGCCAGGAGATTCACCGGGGAGCTGTTTTTT
CASSSSEPGARRFTGELFF
>TRBV5-6|-|-|TRBJ1-5
TGTGCCAGCAGCCGGTGGGGGAATCAGCCCCAGCATTTT
CASSRWGNQPQHF
>TRBV29-1|-|few|TRBJ2-3
TGCAGCGTTGAGGACGGCTACACAGATACGCAGTATTTT
CSVEDGYTDTQYF
>TRBV13|-|-|TRBJ2-5
TGTGCCAGCAGCTTAATTGGGGGGAGGTACCAAGAGACCCAGTACTTC
CASSLIGGRYQETQYF
>TRBV5-5|TRBD1|-|TRBJ2-3
TGTGCCAGCAGCTCCTACCTACAGGGGACGCAGTATTTT
CASSSYLQGTQYF
>TRBV11-1|-|-|TRBJ2-7
TGTGCCAGCAGCTTGAACAGGGCCTACGAGCAGTACTTC
CASSLNRAYEQYF
>TRBV19|-|-|TRBJ1-2
TGTGCCAGTAGTATTCCGTCAGGGCCTGGCTACACCTTC
CASSIPSGPGYTF
>TRBV2|-|-|TRBJ1-2
TGTGCCAGCAGTGTGCGGGGGGCGCAGGACTATGGCTACACCTTC
CASSVRGAQDYGYTF
>TRBV30|TRBD1|-|TRBJ1-2
TGTGCCTGGACGGGGACAGGCTATGGCTACACCTTC
CAWTGTGYGYTF
>TRBV5-1|-|-|TRBJ2-5
TGCGCCAGCAGCTTGGGGGGGACTCCCCGGGGAGAGACCCAGTACTTC
CASSLGGTPRGETQYF
>TRBV5-1|-|once|TRBJ2-1
TGCGCCAGCAATTCGCAGGGACCCTACAATGAGCAGTTCTTC
CASNSQGPYNEQFF
>TRBV7-9|-|-|TRBJ1-5
TGTGCCAGCAGCCCTCAGACAGGAGCCCAGCATTTT
CASSPQTGAQHF
>TRBV6-6|-|-|TRBJ1-2
TGTGCCAGCAGTTACTTGGATGGCTACACCTTC
CASSYLDGYTF
>TRBV5-6|-|few|TRBJ2-2
TGTGCCAGCAGCTTGATATCAGGGGCCGGGGAGCTGTTTTTT
CASSLISGAGELFF
>TRBV5-4|TRBD1|-|TRBJ1-2
TGTGCCAGCAGCTTGGGGGGGGTATCAGGGGGTGGCTACACCTTC
CASSLGGVSGGGYTF
>TRBV9|-|-|TRBJ1-2
TGTGCCAGCAGCGCCCACAGGGATGGCTACACCTTC
CASSAHRDGYTF
>TRBV13|TRBD2|-|TRBJ2-7
TGTGCCAGCAGCTTAAGCGGGGGATTATTCTACGAGCAGTACTTC
CASSLSGGLFYEQYF